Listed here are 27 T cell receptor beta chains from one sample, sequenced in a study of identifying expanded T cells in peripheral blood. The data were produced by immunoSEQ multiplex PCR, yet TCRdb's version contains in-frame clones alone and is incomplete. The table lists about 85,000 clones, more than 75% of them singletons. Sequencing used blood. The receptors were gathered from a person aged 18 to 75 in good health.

The CDR3 DNA is TGTGCCAGCAGCCCAGAGCATACTAATAACAACGTCCTGACTTTC. This sequence encodes CASSPEHTNNNVLTF. The chain has TRBV7-2 and TRBJ2-6; no definite D call. Germline values: CDR1 SGHTA, CDR2 FQGNSA. Trimming took off 5 bases at V and 9 bases at J, with 17 bases between the two ends. The CDR3 covers 15 residues.

The chain's CDR3 is CASSPELIRTEAFF. The CDR3 DNA follows: TGTGCCAGCAGCCCTGAACTAATCCGCACTGAAGCTTTCTTT. The V gene is TRBV5-5, the J gene TRBJ1-1, with D hard to call. The germline V and J ends were trimmed by 4 bases and 4 bases, with 14 bases remaining between them. CDR3 length: 14 residues. CDR1 is SGHKS and CDR2 is YYEKEE in the germline V gene (reference sequence). The full variable domain, its missing parts supplied by reference TRBV5-5 and TRBJ1-1, is DAGVTQSPTHLIKTRGQQVTLRCSPISGHKSVSWYQQVLGQGPQFIFQYYEKEERGRGNFPDRFSARQFPNYSSELNVNALLLGDSALYLCASSPELIRTEAFFGQGTRLTVV.

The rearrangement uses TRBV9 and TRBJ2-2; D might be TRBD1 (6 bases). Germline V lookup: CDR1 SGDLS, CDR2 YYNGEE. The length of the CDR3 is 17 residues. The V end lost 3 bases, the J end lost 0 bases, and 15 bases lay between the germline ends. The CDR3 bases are TGTGCCAGCAGCGACCCAAACAGGGCCCCGAACACCGGGGAGCTGTTTTTT. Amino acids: CASSDPNRAPNTGELFF.

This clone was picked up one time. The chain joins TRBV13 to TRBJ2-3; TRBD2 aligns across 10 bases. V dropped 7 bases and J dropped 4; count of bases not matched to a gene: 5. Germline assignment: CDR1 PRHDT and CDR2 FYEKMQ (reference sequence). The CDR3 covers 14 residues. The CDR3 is CASTSSGGPDTQYF. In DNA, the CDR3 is TGTGCCAGCACCTCTAGCGGGGGACCAGATACGCAGTATTTT.

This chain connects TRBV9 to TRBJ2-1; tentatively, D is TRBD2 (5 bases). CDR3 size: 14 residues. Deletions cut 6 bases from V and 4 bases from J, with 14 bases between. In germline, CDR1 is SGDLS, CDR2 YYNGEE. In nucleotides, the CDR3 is TGTGCCAGCACCCTGGGGTCGGGGTACAATGAGCAGTTCTTC. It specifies CASTLGSGYNEQFF.

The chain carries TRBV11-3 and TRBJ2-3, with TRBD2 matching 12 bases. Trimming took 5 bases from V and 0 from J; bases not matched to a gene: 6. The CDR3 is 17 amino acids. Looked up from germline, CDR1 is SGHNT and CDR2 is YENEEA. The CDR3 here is CASSIGTSGFSTDTQYF. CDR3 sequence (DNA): TGTGCCAGCAGCATCGGGACTAGCGGGTTTAGCACAGATACGCAGTATTTT.

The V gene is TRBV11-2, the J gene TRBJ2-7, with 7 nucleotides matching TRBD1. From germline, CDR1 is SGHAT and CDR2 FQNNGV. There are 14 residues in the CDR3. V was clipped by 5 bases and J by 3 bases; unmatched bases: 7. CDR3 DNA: TGTGCCAGCAGCGAGGGGGACAGATTCTACGAGCAGTACTTC. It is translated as CASSEGDRFYEQYF.

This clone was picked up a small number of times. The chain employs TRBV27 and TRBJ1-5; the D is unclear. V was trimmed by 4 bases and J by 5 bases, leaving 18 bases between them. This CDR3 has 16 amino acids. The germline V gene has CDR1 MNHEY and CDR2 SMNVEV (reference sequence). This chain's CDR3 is CASSSSPGPLYQPQHF. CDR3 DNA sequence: TGTGCCAGCAGTTCCTCACCGGGCCCGCTGTATCAGCCCCAGCATTTT.

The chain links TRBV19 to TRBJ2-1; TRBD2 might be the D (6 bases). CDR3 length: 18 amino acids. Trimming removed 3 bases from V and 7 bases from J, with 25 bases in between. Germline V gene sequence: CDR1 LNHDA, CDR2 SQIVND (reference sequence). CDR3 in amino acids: CASSMKARGGATGNEQFF. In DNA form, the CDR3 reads TGTGCCAGTAGTATGAAGGCTCGAGGCGGGGCCACTGGGAATGAGCAGTTCTTC.

The CDR3 DNA follows: TGCGCCAGCAGCTTAATGGACCCCACAGATACGCAGTATTTT. Residues: CASSLMDPTDTQYF. This rearrangement joins TRBV5-1 to TRBJ2-3; D gene uncertain. With 2 bases removed from V and 2 bases from J, the gap between germline ends came to 9 bases. This CDR3 has 14 residues. CDR1 and CDR2 from the germline V gene are SGHRS and YFSETQ.

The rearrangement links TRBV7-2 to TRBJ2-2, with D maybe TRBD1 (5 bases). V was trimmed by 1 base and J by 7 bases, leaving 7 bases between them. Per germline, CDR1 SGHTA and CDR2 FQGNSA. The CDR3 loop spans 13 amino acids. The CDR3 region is CASSLGGLGELFF. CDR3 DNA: TGTGCCAGCAGCTTAGGGGGCCTCGGGGAGCTGTTTTTT. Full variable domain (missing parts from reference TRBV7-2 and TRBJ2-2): GAGVSQSPSNKVTEKGKDVELRCDPISGHTALYWYRQSLGQGLEFLIYFQGNSAPDKSGLPSDRFSAERTGGSVSTLTIQRTQQEDSAVYLCASSLGGLGELFFGEGSRLTVL.

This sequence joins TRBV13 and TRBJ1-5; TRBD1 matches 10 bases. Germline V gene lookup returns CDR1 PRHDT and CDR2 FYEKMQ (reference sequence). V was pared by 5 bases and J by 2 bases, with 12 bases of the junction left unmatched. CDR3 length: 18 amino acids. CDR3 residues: CASSLRDRGRGGNQPQHF. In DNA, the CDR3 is TGTGCCAGCAGCCTCCGGGACAGGGGAAGAGGGGGCAATCAGCCCCAGCATTTT.

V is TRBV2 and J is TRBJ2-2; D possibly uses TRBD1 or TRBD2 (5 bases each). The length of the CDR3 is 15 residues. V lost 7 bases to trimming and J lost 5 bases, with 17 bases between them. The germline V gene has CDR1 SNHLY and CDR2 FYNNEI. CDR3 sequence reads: CASMGRDEWTGELFF. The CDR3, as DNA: TGTGCCAGCATGGGACGGGACGAATGGACCGGGGAGCTGTTTTTT.

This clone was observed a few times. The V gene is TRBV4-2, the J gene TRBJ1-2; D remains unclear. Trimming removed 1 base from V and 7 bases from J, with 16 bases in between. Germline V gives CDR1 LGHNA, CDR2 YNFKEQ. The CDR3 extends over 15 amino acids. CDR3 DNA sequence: TGTGCCAGCAGCCAAGGAACGCGCAGCGTAAGTGGCTACACCTTC. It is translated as CASSQGTRSVSGYTF.

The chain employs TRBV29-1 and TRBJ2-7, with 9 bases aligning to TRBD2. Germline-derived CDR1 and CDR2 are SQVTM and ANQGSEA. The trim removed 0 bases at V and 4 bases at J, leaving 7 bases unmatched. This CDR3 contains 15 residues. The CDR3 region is CSVEDGSGGLYEQYF. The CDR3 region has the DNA TGCAGCGTTGAAGACGGTAGCGGGGGCCTTTACGAGCAGTACTTC.

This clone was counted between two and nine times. In DNA, the CDR3 is TGTGCCAGTAGTATAATGGGCAGGTCCGACGAGCAGTACTTC. Protein: CASSIMGRSDEQYF. V gene TRBV19 combines with J gene TRBJ2-7; D uncertain. With 2 bases removed from V and 5 bases from J, the gap between germline ends came to 13 bases. Germline CDR1 LNHDA, CDR2 SQIVND (reference sequence). The CDR3 is 14 residues long.

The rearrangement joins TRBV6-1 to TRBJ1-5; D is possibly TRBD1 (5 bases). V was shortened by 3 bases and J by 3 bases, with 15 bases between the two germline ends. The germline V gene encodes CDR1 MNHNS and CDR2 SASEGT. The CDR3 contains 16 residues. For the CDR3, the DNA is TGTGCCAGCAGTGAGTTCGGGACGGTCAACAATCAGCCCCAGCATTTT. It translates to CASSEFGTVNNQPQHF.

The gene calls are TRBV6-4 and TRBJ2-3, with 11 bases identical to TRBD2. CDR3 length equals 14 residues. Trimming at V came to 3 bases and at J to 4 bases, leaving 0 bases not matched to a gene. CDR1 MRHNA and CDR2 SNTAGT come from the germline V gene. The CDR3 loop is CASSDSGGADTQYF. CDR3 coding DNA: TGTGCCAGCAGTGATAGCGGGGGGGCAGATACGCAGTATTTT.

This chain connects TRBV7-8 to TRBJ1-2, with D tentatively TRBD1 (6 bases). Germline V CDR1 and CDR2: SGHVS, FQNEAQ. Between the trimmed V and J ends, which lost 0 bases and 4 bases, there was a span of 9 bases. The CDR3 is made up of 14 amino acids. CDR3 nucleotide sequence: TGTGCCAGCAGCTTAGCGGTCAGGGGCTATGGCTACACCTTC. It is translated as CASSLAVRGYGYTF.

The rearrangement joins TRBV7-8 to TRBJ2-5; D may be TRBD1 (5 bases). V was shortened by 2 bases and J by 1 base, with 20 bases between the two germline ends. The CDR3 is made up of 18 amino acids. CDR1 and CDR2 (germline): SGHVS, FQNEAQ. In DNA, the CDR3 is TGTGCCAGCAGCTTATACACCTGGATTGGGGCAGGCCAAGAGACCCAGTACTTC. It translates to CASSLYTWIGAGQETQYF.

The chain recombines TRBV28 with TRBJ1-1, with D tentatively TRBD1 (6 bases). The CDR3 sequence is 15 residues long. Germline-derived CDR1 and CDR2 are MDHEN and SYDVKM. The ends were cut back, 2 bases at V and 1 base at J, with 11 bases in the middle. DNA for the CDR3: TGTGCCAGCAGTTTAATGGGGGACAAGAACACTGAAGCTTTCTTT. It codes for CASSLMGDKNTEAFF.

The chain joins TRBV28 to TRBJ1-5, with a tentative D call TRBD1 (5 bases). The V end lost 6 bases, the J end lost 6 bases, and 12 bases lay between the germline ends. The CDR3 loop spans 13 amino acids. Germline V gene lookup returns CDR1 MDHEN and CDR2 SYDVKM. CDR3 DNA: TGTGCCAGCAGGCCAGGGATTGGTCAGCCCCAGCATTTT. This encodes CASRPGIGQPQHF.

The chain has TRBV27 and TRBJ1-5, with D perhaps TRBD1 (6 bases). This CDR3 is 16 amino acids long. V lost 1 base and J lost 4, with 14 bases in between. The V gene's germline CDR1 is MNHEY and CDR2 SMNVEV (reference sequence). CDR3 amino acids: CASSLLPPGANQPQHF. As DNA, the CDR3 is TGTGCCAGCAGTTTATTGCCCCCAGGGGCAAATCAGCCCCAGCATTTT.

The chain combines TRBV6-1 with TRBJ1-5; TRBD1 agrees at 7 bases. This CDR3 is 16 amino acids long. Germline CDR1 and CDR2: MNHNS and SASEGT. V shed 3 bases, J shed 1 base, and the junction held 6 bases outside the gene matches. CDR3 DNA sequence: TGTGCCAGCAGTGATGCCCTGACAGGGAGCAATCAGCCCCAGCATTTT. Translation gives CASSDALTGSNQPQHF.

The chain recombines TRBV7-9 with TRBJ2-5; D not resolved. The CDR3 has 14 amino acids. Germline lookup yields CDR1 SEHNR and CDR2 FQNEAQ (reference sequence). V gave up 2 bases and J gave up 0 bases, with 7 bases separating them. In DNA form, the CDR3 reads TGTGCCAGCAGCTTAAAGAGGCACCAAGAGACCCAGTACTTC. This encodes CASSLKRHQETQYF.

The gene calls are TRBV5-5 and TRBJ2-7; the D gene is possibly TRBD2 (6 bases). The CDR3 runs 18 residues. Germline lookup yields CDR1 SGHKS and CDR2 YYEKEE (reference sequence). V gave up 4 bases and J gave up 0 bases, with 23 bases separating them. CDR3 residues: CASSLGTGGVLGSYEQYF. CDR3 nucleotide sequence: TGTGCCAGCAGCCTAGGGACTGGCGGGGTCCTGGGCTCCTACGAGCAGTACTTC.

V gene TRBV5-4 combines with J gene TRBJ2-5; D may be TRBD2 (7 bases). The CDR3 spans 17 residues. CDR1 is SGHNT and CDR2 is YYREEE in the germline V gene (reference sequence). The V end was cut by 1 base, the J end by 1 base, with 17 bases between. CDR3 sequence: CASSLSSGGAVQETQYF. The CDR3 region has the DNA TGTGCCAGCAGCTTGAGTTCGGGGGGCGCGGTCCAAGAGACCCAGTACTTC.